This T cell receptor beta chain was sequenced for a study of T-cell reconstitution after alpha-beta-depleted transplantation in children. Unique molecular identifiers were built into the TCRbeta library. In TCRdb, the PCR reads were re-called with MiXCR into one record per CDR3 protein. The sample has about 290,000 distinct CDR3 sequences, around a tenth seen once; the top ten hold about 8%. Germline values: CDR1 SGHNT, CDR2 YYREEE (reference sequence). The CDR3 is 13 residues long. The ends were cut back, 5 bases at V and 3 bases at J, with 12 bases in the middle. The chain links TRBV5-4 to TRBJ2-7; tentatively, D is TRBD2 (6 bases). This sample comprised PBMCs, obtained before TCRalphabeta/CD19-depleted stem cell transplant. This receptor was identified in a boy in the first two years of life with acute myeloid leukemia, due to receive a stem cell transplant. This CDR3 reads CASSRASDYEQYF. For the CDR3, the DNA is TGTGCCAGCAGTCGGGCTAGCGACTACGAGCAGTACTTC.